This T cell receptor beta chain was identified during a study of identical twins (TCRdb year 2016). Looking at the study overall: To test whether fetal clonotypes persist, this study deep-sequenced TCR alpha and beta repertoires from monozygotic twins, from unrelated adults of various ages, and from cord blood. Replicate twin experiments were performed at different times using different library preparation protocols to rule out contamination. Broad study findings and their caveats: In monozygotic twins, recombination models systematically underestimated out-of-frame TCR alpha sharing, but the models matched the sharing seen between unrelated individuals. Abundant cord blood beta clonotypes had fewer insertions, young adult naive repertoires showed a similar but weaker trend, and memory repertoires showed no such trend. Excess twin sharing in beta out-of-frame sequences was weaker because fewer shared sequences lowered the signal-to-noise ratio. Invariant T cells such as MAIT and iNKT could partly confound zero-insertion analyses, though diverse VJ usage argued against this for most clonotypes. Because the same donors could not be followed over many years, conclusions were based on cross-sectional statistical analysis. Compared with coincidental sharing between unrelated individuals, out-of-frame TCR alpha sequences shared between twins showed an excess of sequences with low generation probability.

In the germline V gene, CDR1 corresponds to SGHAT and CDR2 to FQNNGV. After removal of 4 bases from V and 5 bases from J, the junction retains 7 bases not matched to a gene. The CDR3 measures 15 amino acids from cysteine to phenylalanine. Kept here is only the CDR3 DNA, which spans 45 bases and is read in frame from base 1. Only healthy Caucasian donors were included. Three pairs of female monozygotic twins, all aged about 18 to 29 years, were included in the twin cohort. RNA for TCR libraries was isolated from peripheral blood mononuclear cells. With regard to this clonotype: No antigen is known for it. Base qualities are not provided; no much larger clone lies one nucleotide away.

The method behind the library was 5' RACE. Sequencer: Illumina HiSeq 2000. A universal primer binding site was introduced by template switching, and a unique molecular identifier was present in the final cDNA, enabling accurate counting of TCR cDNA molecules. First-strand cDNA for TCR alpha and beta chains was synthesized from specific primers in the conserved constant-segment region. Each cDNA library was double barcoded, with a SMART-Mk sample barcode plus Illumina barcodes, to control for contamination. TruSeq adapter sequences, together with Illumina sample barcodes, were added in two successive PCR steps. Sequencing of the TCR alpha and beta cDNA libraries was done on the Illumina HiSeq platform using custom primers. Concerning the study's data processing: Raw reads were processed with MiGEC to extract unique molecular identifiers, and MiXCR was used to determine CDR3 positions. Recombination models were inferred per individual with the repgenHMM and IGoR tools using an EM algorithm. The analysis of shared clonotypes was done with the tcR package in R, with sharing normalized by the product of cloneset sizes. To study raw recombination free of thymic and clonal selection effects, out-of-frame nonproductive sequences were analyzed. TCRdb reanalyzed the raw reads on its own, using fastp at Q25 for trimming and MiXCR for clone calling, and kept in-frame beta chains. Each record represents a unique CDR3 protein, reported with the most common genes and DNA among its rows. The V and J calls here are based on TCRdb, not the publication. The sample yields approximately 890,000 distinct CDR3 sequences; roughly an eighth were counted once. The biggest ten clones account for about 1.5% of the sample.

The sample was also reused in another study, on yellow fever vaccine responses in identical twins. The other study reports the following: The authors reported that the T cell response to vaccination in identical twins appeared partly convergent and partly personalized. In the study, vaccine-responding T cell clones were precisely tracked in identical twins.

The material sequenced was PBMCs. This chain is built from TRBV11-2 and TRBJ2-2, with 7 bases matching TRBD1. The source of this sequence is a woman aged 18-29 years in good health. CDR3 reads: CASSSHRGRTGELFF. The DNA sequence is as follows: TGTGCCAGCAGCTCCCACAGGGGTAGAACCGGGGAGCTGTTTTTT.